The T cell receptor (beta chain) under discussion was sequenced for a study of identical twins listed by TCRdb under 2016. In the study overall: To test whether fetal clonotypes persist, this study deep-sequenced TCR alpha and beta repertoires from monozygotic twins, from unrelated adults of various ages, and from cord blood. Replicate twin experiments were performed at different times using different library preparation protocols to rule out contamination. What the study reported, not specific to this receptor: Compared with coincidental sharing between unrelated individuals, an excess of low generation-probability sequences was observed among out-of-frame TCR alpha sequences shared between twins. In monozygotic twins, out-of-frame TCR alpha sharing was systematically underestimated by recombination models, although the models agreed with sharing between unrelated individuals. The excess sharing between twins in beta out-of-frame sequences was weaker because fewer shared sequences reduced the signal-to-noise ratio. Because the same donors could not be followed over many years, the conclusions depended on cross-sectional statistical analysis. Zero-insertion analyses could be partly confounded by invariant T cells such as MAIT and iNKT, although diverse VJ usage argued against such confounding for most clonotypes. Abundant cord blood beta clonotypes carried fewer insertions; young adult naive repertoires showed a weaker similar trend, while memory repertoires showed none.

The library was obtained by 5' RACE. Sequencing was carried out with an Illumina HiSeq 2000. A universal primer binding site was added through template switching, and the final cDNA carried a unique molecular identifier so that TCR cDNA molecules could be counted accurately. First-strand cDNA for TCR alpha and beta chains was synthesized from specific primers in the conserved constant-segment region. Each cDNA library was double barcoded, with a SMART-Mk sample barcode plus Illumina barcodes, to control for contamination. Two successive PCR steps introduced TruSeq adapter sequences along with Illumina sample barcodes. TCR alpha and beta cDNA libraries were sequenced on the Illumina HiSeq platform with custom primers. Turning to the authors' computational methods: MiGEC was used to process raw reads and extract unique molecular identifiers, and MiXCR was used to find CDR3 positions. Recombination models were inferred per individual with the repgenHMM and IGoR tools using an EM algorithm. The analysis of shared clonotypes was done with the tcR package in R, with sharing normalized by the product of cloneset sizes. Out-of-frame nonproductive sequences were analyzed to study raw recombination free of thymic and clonal selection effects. TCRdb trimmed public reads at Q25 via fastp, called clones via MiXCR and kept in-frame beta chains. Every entry covers one CDR3 protein and lists the most common genes and DNA from its rows. None of the V and J calls come from the authors' own analysis; TCRdb made them. Counted in this sample were hundreds of thousands of distinct CDR3 sequences; around 6.8% of them appeared once. The ten largest clones capture less than 2% of the sample.

All donors were healthy Caucasians. Three pairs of female monozygotic twins, all aged 18 to 29 years, were included in the twin cohort. Miltenyi CD45RO+ enrichment and human naive T-cell isolation kits were used to isolate memory (CD45RO+) and naive T cells from PBMC. Sequences SGHAT (CDR1) and FQNNGV (CDR2) are obtained from the germline V gene. Reading from cysteine to phenylalanine, the CDR3 counts 16 amino acids. Only the CDR3 part of the read is kept: 48 bases, read in frame from the first base. V ends up 4 bases short and J 5 bases short, with an unmatched junction base count of 8. This clonotype showed up many times. Its antigen is currently not known. No clone much larger than this one lies a single base away; base qualities are absent. These data are also associated with another study on yellow fever vaccine responses in identical twins. From that second study: According to the authors, in identical twins the way T cells responded to vaccination appeared partly convergent and partly personalized. The study precisely tracked vaccine-responding T cell clones in identical twins.

This receptor was obtained from a woman in her late teens or twenties in good health. Sequenced: memory (CD45RO+) T cells sorted from blood. The sample's cell subset or site label is to be understood as: CD45RO+ enriched T cells. The V gene is TRBV11-2 and the J gene is TRBJ2-5; TRBD1 lines up with 12 middle nucleotides. The CDR3 region has the sequence CASSSPRGQGAETQYF. The sequenced DNA is TGTGCCAGCAGCTCCCCCAGGGGACAGGGGGCGGAGACCCAGTACTTC.